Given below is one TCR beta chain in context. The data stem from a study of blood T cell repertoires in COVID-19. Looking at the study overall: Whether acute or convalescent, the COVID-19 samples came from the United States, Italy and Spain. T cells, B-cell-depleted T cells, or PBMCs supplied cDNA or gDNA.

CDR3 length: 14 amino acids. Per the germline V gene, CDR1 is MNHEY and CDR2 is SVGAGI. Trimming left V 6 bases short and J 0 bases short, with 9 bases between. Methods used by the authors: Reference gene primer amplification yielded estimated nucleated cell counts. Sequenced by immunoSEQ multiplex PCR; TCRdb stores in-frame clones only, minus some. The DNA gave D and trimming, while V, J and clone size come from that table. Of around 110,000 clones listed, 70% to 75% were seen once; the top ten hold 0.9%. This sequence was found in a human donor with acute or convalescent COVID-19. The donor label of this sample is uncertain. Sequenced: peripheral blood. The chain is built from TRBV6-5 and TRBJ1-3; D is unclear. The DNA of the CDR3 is TGTGCCAGCAGGACATCCTTCTCTGGAAACACCATATATTTT. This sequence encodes CASRTSFSGNTIYF.